The clone carrying this T cell receptor (beta chain) was counted ten times or more. The time point is: sample taken at primary tumor resection. The cohort: 70 to 85 early-stage, untreated non-small cell lung cancer patients. This record comes from a study of spatial heterogeneity in lung cancer. Germline CDR1 SQVTM, CDR2 ANQGSEA. The V end was cut by 1 base, the J end by 7 bases, with 10 bases between. The CDR3 is 12 residues long. The library protocol tagged each TCR cDNA with a unique molecular identifier. Using its own MiXCR run on the 5' RACE reads, TCRdb lists one record per CDR3 protein. The table lists over 50,000 distinct CDR3 sequences, under 7.5% of them singletons.

The starting material was PBMCs, obtained at surgery. The TCR was taken from a female donor with early-stage non-small cell lung cancer. This chain joins TRBV29-1 and TRBJ2-5, with no clear D. CDR3 DNA: TGCAGCGTTGAAGTAGCCAGTACGACCCAGTACTTC. Translated, it gives CSVEVASTTQYF. Full variable domain (missing parts from reference TRBV29-1 and TRBJ2-5): SAVISQKPSRDICQRGTSLTIQCQVDSQVTMMFWYRQQPGQSLTLIATANQGSEATYESGFVIDKFPISRPNLTFSTLTVSNMSPEDSSIYLCSVEVASTTQYFGPGTRLLVL.